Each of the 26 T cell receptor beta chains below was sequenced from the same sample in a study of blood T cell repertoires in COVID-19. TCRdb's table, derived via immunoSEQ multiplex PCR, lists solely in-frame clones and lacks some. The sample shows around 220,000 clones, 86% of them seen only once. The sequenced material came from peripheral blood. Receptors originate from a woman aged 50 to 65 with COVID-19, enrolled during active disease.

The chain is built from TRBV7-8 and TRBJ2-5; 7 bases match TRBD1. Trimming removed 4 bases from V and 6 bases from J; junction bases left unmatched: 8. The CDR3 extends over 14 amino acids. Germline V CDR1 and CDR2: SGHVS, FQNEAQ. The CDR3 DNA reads TGTGCCAGCAGCTGGCACAGGGGCGGAAAGACCCAGTACTTC. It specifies CASSWHRGGKTQYF.

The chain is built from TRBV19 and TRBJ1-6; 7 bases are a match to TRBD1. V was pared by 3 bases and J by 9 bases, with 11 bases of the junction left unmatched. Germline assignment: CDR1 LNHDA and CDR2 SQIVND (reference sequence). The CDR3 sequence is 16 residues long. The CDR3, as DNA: TGTGCCAGTAGTATGGGGAGACAGGGAAATCGTTCACCCCTCCACTTT. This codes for CASSMGRQGNRSPLHF.

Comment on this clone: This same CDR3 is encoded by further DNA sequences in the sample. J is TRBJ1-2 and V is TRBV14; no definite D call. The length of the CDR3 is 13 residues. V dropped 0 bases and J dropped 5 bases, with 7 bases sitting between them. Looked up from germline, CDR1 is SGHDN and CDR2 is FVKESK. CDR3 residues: CASSQDLFYGYTF. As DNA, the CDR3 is TGTGCCAGCAGCCAAGATCTTTTTTATGGCTACACCTTC.

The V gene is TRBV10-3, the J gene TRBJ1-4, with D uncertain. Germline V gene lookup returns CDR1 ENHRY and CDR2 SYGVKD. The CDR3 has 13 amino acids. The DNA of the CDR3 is TGTGCAACTCGGGGAGACATGAAGGAAAAACTGTTTTTT. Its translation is CATRGDMKEKLFF.

The CDR3 reads CASSTRQKYFYGYTF. The CDR3 DNA sequence: TGTGCCAGCAGTACACGACAGAAATACTTCTATGGCTACACCTTC. The V and J genes are TRBV6-2 or TRBV6-3 and TRBJ1-2; TRBD1 is a possible D gene (5 bases). The CDR3 length is 15 residues. Germline V CDR1 and CDR2: MNHEY, SVGEGT. V lost 5 bases, J lost 4 bases, and 17 bases lay in between.

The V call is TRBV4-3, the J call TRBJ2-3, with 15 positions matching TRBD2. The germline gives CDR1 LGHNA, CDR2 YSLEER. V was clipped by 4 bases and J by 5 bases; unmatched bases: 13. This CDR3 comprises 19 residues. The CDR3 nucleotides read TGCGCCAGCAGCCTGTTCCCGGGACTAGCGGGGGGATTAAGAGATACGCAGTATTTT. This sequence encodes CASSLFPGLAGGLRDTQYF.

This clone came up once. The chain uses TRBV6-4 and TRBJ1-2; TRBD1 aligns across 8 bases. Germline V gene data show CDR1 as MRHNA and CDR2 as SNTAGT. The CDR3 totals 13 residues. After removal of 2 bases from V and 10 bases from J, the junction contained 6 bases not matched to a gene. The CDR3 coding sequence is TGTGCCAGCAGTGACGGTGGACAGGGCGACTACACCTTC. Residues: CASSDGGQGDYTF.

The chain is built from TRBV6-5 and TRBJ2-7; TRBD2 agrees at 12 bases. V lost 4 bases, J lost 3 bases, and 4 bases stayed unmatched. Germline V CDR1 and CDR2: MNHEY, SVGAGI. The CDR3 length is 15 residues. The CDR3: CASSSSGGEFYEQYV. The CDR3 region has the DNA TGTGCCAGCAGTTCTAGCGGGGGGGAATTCTACGAGCAGTACGTC.

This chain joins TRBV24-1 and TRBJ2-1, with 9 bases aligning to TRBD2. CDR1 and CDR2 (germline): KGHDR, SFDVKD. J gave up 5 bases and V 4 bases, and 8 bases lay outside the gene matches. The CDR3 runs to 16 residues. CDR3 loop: CATSDPHERGDNEQFF. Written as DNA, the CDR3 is TGTGCCACCAGTGACCCGCATGAGCGGGGGGACAATGAGCAGTTCTTC.

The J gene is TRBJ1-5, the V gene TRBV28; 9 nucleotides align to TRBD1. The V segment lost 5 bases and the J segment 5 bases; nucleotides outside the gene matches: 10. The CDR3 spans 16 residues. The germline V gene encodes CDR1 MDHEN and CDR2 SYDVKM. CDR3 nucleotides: TGTGCCAGCAGTCCTTATAGAACAGGGGGCGATCAGCCCCAGCATTTT. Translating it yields CASSPYRTGGDQPQHF.

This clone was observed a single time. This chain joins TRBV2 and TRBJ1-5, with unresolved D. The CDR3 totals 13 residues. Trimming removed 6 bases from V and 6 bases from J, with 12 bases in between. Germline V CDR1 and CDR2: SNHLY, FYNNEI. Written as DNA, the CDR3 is TGTGCCAGCAGGACGGGGTACGGTCAGCCCCAGCATTTT. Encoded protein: CASRTGYGQPQHF.

The CDR3 loop is CASSLAVTSDTQYF. The CDR3, as DNA: TGCGCCAGCAGCTTGGCGGTTACTTCAGATACGCAGTATTTT. V usage is TRBV5-1 and J usage is TRBJ2-3; D is unclear. The CDR3 extends over 14 amino acids. V lost 0 bases and J lost 4, with 9 bases in between. CDR1 is SGHRS and CDR2 is YFSETQ in the germline V gene.

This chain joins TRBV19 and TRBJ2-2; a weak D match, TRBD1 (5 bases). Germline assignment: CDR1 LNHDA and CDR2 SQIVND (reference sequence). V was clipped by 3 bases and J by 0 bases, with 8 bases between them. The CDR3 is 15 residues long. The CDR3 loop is CASSMDITNTGELFF. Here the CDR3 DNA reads TGTGCCAGTAGTATGGACATTACGAACACCGGGGAGCTGTTTTTT.

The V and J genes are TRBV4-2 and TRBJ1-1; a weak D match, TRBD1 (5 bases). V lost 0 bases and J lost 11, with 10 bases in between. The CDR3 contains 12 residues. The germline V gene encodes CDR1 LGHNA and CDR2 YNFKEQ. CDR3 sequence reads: CASSQDGAWAFF. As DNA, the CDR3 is TGTGCCAGCAGCCAAGATGGGGCCTGGGCTTTCTTT.

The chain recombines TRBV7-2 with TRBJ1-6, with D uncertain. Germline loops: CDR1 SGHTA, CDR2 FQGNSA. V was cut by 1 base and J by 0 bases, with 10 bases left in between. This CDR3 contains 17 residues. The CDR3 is CASSLVAASSYNSPLHF. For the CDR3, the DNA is TGTGCCAGCAGCTTAGTGGCTGCCAGCTCCTATAATTCACCCCTCCACTTT.

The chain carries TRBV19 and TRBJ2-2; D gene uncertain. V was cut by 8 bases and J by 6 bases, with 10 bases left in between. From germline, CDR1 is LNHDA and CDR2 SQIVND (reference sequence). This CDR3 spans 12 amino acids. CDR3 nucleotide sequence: TGTGCCAGTTCGAGAGTTGCCGGGGAGCTGTTTTTT. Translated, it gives CASSRVAGELFF.

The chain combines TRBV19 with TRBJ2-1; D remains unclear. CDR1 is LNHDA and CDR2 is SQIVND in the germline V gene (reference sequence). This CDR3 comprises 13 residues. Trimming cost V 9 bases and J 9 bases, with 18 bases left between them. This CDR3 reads CASRITELGEQFF. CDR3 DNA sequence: TGTGCCAGCCGAATCACAGAGTTGGGTGAGCAGTTCTTC.

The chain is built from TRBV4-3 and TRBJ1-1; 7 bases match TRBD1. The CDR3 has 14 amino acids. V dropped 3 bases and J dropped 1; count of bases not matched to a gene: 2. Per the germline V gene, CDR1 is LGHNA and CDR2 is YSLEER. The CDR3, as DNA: TGCGCCAGCAGCCACGACAGGGCGAACACTGAAGCTTTCTTT. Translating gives CASSHDRANTEAFF.

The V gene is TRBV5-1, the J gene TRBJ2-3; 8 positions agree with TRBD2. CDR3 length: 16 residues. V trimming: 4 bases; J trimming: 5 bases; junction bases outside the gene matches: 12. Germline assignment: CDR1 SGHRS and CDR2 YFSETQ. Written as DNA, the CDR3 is TGCGCCAGCAGCAGAAATTCCGGGGGGGCCGTAGATACGCAGTATTTT. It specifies CASSRNSGGAVDTQYF.

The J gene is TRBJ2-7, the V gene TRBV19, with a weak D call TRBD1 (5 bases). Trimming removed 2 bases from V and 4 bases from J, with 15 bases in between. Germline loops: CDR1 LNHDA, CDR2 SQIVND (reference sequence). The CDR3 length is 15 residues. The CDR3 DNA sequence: TGTGCCAGTAGTATATCCCGGACACCTACGTACGAGCAGTACTTC. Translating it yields CASSISRTPTYEQYF.

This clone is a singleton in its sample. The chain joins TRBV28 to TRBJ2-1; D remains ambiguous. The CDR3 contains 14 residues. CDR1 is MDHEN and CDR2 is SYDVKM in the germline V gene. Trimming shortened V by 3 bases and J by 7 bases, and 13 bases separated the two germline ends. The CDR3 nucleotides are TGTGCCAGCAGTTTCCCGTCAACTTTAAATGAGCAGTTCTTC. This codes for CASSFPSTLNEQFF.

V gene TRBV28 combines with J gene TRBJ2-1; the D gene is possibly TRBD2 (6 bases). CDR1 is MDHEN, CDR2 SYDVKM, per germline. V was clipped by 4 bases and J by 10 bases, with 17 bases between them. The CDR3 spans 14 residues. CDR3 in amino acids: CASSSLGRYEEQFF. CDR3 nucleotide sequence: TGTGCCAGCAGTTCCCTTGGGAGGTACGAGGAGCAGTTCTTC.

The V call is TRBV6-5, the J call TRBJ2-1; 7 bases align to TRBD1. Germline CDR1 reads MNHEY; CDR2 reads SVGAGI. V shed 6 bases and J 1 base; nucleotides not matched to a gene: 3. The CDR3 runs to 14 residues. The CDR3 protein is CASRGGASYNEQFF. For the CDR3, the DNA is TGTGCCAGCAGAGGGGGCGCATCCTACAATGAGCAGTTCTTC.

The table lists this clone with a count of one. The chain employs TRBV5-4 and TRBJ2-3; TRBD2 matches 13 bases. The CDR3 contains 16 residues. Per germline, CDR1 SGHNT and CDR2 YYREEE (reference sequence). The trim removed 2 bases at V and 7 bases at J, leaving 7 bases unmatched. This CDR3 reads CASSLGSTSGGYTQYF. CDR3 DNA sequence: TGTGCCAGCAGCTTAGGATCGACTAGCGGGGGGTATACGCAGTATTTT.

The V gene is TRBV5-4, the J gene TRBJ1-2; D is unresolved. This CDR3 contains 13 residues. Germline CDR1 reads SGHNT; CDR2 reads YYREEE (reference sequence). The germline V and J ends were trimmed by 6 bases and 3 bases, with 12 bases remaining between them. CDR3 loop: CASISFSDYGYTF. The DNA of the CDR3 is TGTGCCAGCATCTCCTTCTCGGACTATGGCTACACCTTC. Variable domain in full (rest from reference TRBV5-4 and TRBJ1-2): ETGVTQSPTHLIKTRGQQVTLRCSSQSGHNTVSWYQQALGQGPQFIFQYYREEENGRGNFPPRFSGLQFPNYSSELNVNALELDDSALYLCASISFSDYGYTFGSGTRLTVV.

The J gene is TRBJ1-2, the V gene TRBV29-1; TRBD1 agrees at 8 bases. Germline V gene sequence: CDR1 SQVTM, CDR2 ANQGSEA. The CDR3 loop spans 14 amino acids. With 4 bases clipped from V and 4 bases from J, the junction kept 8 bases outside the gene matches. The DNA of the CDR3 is TGCAGCGTTGCCGGACAGGGCTCCCTCTATGGCTACACCTTC. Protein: CSVAGQGSLYGYTF.